What follows describes a single T cell receptor (beta chain). Its antigen is undetermined. This entry belongs to a study of cytomegalovirus exposure and HLA in healthy donors. There are 19 residues in the CDR3. Germline CDR1 and CDR2: SGHRS and YFSETQ. Trimming removed 0 bases from V and 0 bases from J, with 20 bases in between. PCR employed 60 Vbeta and 13 Jbeta primers. Original handling: An analysis performed later counted roughly 79 million unique TCR beta chains (around 11 million of them shared). Here immunoSEQ multiplex PCR was the method, and the copy in TCRdb shows in-frame clones only, minus some. The V and J calls and clone size come from that table; D and trimming were worked out from the DNA. The sample lists around 120,000 clones; roughly four fifths were seen once. Study conclusions and caveats: Available immune exposure information was restricted to CMV serostatus only. Earlier analysis yielded a pattern in which most TCR beta V segments were productive about 90% or about 30% of the time.

The chain joins TRBV5-1 to TRBJ2-3, with D possibly TRBD1 on 5 matching bases. The clonotype comes from a woman between 40 and 55 years old in good health and CMV-seropositive. The sample comprised PBMCs. CDR3 in amino acids: CASSLGFRGTSTSTDTQYF. CDR3 DNA sequence: TGCGCCAGCAGCTTGGGATTTAGGGGAACCTCCACTAGCACAGATACGCAGTATTTT.